One and the same sample provided the 27 T cell receptor beta chains below, sequenced in a study of shared clonotypes between healthy human individuals. Naive CD8 populations comprised CD45RO-negative cells positively selected for CCR7, excluding terminally differentiated effector memory CD45RA+ cells. Method: immunoSEQ multiplex PCR; TCRdb's copy keeps in-frame clones and lacks some. The sample contains hundreds of thousands of clones, around 95% of which appear only once. Sequencing was done on a sample of naive CD8+ T cells sorted from blood. These receptors all come from a woman between 25 and 40 years old in good health.

V and J are TRBV28 and TRBJ1-3; D is perhaps TRBD1 (5 bases). This CDR3 region has 17 residues. Germline-derived CDR1 and CDR2 are MDHEN and SYDVKM. Between the trimmed V and J ends, which lost 5 bases and 0 bases, there was a span of 17 bases. CDR3 sequence reads: CASSGGHGFSSGNTIYF. The CDR3 region has the DNA TGTGCCAGCAGTGGAGGACACGGATTCTCCTCTGGAAACACCATATATTTT.

The V gene is TRBV7-8, the J gene TRBJ2-1; either TRBD1 or TRBD2 may supply D (5 bases each). This CDR3 spans 16 amino acids. V was clipped by 5 bases and J by 0 bases, with 14 bases between them. CDR1 is SGHVS and CDR2 is FQNEAQ in the germline V gene. The DNA for the CDR3 is TGTGCCAGCAGCCCGCTATGGGGGAGCTCCTACAATGAGCAGTTCTTC. Residues: CASSPLWGSSYNEQFF.

The chain employs TRBV28 and TRBJ2-1; 11 nucleotides match TRBD2. Germline assignment: CDR1 MDHEN and CDR2 SYDVKM. There are 15 residues in the CDR3. After removal of 7 bases from V and 1 base from J, the junction contained 3 bases not matched to a gene. The CDR3 sequence is CASMRLAGSYNEQFF. The CDR3 DNA reads TGTGCCAGCATGAGACTAGCGGGATCCTACAATGAGCAGTTCTTC.

This chain links TRBV6-7 with TRBJ2-3; 8 positions match TRBD1. TRBV6-7 is filed as an ORF, its function uncertain. The CDR3 runs 15 residues. J lost 4 bases, V lost 5 bases, and 8 bases had no gene match. The CDR3 DNA follows: TGTGCCAGCAGTAGTCGGCAGGGGGCAGCAGATACGCAGTATTTT. Translated, it gives CASSSRQGAADTQYF.

The rearrangement joins TRBV28 to TRBJ1-3; TRBD1 might be the D (6 bases). The CDR3 has 18 residues. V gave up 4 bases and J gave up 2 bases, with 21 bases separating them. Germline assignment: CDR1 MDHEN and CDR2 SYDVKM. The CDR3 sequence is CASSSGNLEGGAGNTIYF. CDR3 in DNA: TGTGCCAGCAGTTCAGGAAACTTGGAGGGGGGGGCTGGAAACACCATATATTTT.

The rearrangement joins TRBV5-6 to TRBJ2-5; no firm D call. Germline lookup yields CDR1 SGHDT and CDR2 YYEEEE. The CDR3 runs to 12 residues. V lost 4 bases and J lost 5, with 9 bases in between. The chain's CDR3 is CASSTDPETQYF. Written as DNA, the CDR3 is TGTGCCAGCAGCACCGATCCCGAGACCCAGTACTTC.

This chain uses TRBV28 with TRBJ2-7, with a weak D call TRBD1 (6 bases). Germline values: CDR1 MDHEN, CDR2 SYDVKM. The CDR3 length is 14 residues. V was shortened by 5 bases and J by 3 bases, with 14 bases between the two germline ends. Written as DNA, the CDR3 is TGTGCCAGCAGTAAACCGGGACACCTCTACGAGCAGTACTTC. Its protein is CASSKPGHLYEQYF.

In the case of this clone: Other nucleotide sequences in the sample specify the same CDR3. The DNA for the CDR3 is TGTGCCAGCGGGGGGAGCTCCTACAATGAGCAGTTCTTC. This codes for CASGGSSYNEQFF. The chain joins TRBV9 to TRBJ2-1; a possible D gene is TRBD2 (6 bases). Germline V CDR1 and CDR2: SGDLS, YYNGEE. Deletions cut 7 bases from V and 0 bases from J, with 8 bases between. CDR3 size: 13 residues.

The genes are TRBV28 and TRBJ2-7; 9 nucleotides line up with TRBD2. CDR1 MDHEN and CDR2 SYDVKM come from the germline V gene. This CDR3 region has 15 residues. The V and J ends lost 6 bases and 0 bases, in that order; junction bases with no gene match: 6. The CDR3 nucleotides read TGTGCCAGCAGACTATTGGGACTAGCCTCCTACGAGCAGTACTTC. It translates to CASRLLGLASYEQYF. The variable domain in full, completed from reference TRBV28 and TRBJ2-7, reads DVKVTQSSRYLVKRTGEKVFLECVQDMDHENMFWYRQDPGLGLRLIYFSYDVKMKEKGDIPEGYSVSREKKERFSLILESASTNQTSMYLCASRLLGLASYEQYFGPGTRLTVT.

The chain has TRBV19 and TRBJ2-7; perhaps TRBD2 as D (6 bases). The CDR3 consists of 14 residues. Germline CDR1 and CDR2: LNHDA and SQIVND (reference sequence). V lost 3 bases, J lost 3 bases, and 12 bases lay in between. CDR3 protein: CASSIVSGGYEQYF. CDR3 nucleotide sequence: TGTGCCAGTAGTATTGTTAGCGGTGGCTACGAGCAGTACTTC.

V is TRBV6-1 and J is TRBJ2-2; tentatively, D is TRBD2 (5 bases). This CDR3 comprises 17 residues. The V gene lost 2 bases and the J gene lost 4 bases, with 17 bases spanning the gap. Looked up from germline, CDR1 is MNHNS and CDR2 is SASEGT. Here the CDR3 DNA reads TGTGCCAGCAGTGAACCCTACGAGGAGGCGGGCACCGGGGAGCTGTTTTTT. Translation gives CASSEPYEEAGTGELFF.

The gene calls are TRBV7-3 and TRBJ2-7; 12 nucleotides agree with TRBD2. V lost 5 bases and J lost 2; bases outside the gene matches: 10. The CDR3 loop spans 17 amino acids. Looked up from germline, CDR1 is SGHTA and CDR2 is FQGTGA. CDR3 loop: CASSPGTSGRNPYEQYF. In DNA, the CDR3 is TGTGCCAGCAGCCCCGGGACTAGCGGGCGAAATCCCTACGAGCAGTACTTC.

The chain has TRBV7-9 and TRBJ2-1, with D possibly being TRBD1 (6 bases). The CDR3 extends over 16 amino acids. Per germline, CDR1 SEHNR and CDR2 FQNEAQ (reference sequence). Trimming took 3 bases from V and 10 from J, leaving 22 bases between them. CDR3 protein: CASSFYSRVRGREQFF. CDR3 DNA: TGTGCCAGCAGCTTCTACTCGCGGGTCAGGGGTAGGGAGCAGTTCTTC.

The DNA of the CDR3 is TGTGCCAGCAGCTTGATGGAGACCCTCTATGGCTACACCTTC. Residues: CASSLMETLYGYTF. V usage is TRBV5-4 and J usage is TRBJ1-2; no reliable D call. The CDR3 is 14 residues long. The germline V gene encodes CDR1 SGHNT and CDR2 YYREEE (reference sequence). Trimming took 1 base from V and 4 from J, leaving 11 bases between them.

This chain joins TRBV19 and TRBJ2-5, with D tentatively TRBD1 (5 bases). The germline V gene encodes CDR1 LNHDA and CDR2 SQIVND (reference sequence). Trimming shortened V by 3 bases and J by 4 bases, and 12 bases separated the two germline ends. The CDR3 is 14 residues long. The CDR3 DNA reads TGTGCCAGTAGTATCGACCGACAGCCAGAGACCCAGTACTTC. Translated, it gives CASSIDRQPETQYF. Complete variable domain (other parts from reference TRBV19 and TRBJ2-5): DGGITQSPKYLFRKEGQNVTLSCEQNLNHDAMYWYRQDPGQGLRLIYYSQIVNDFQKGDIAEGYSVSREKKESFPLTVTSAQKNPTAFYLCASSIDRQPETQYFGPGTRLLVL.

The J gene is TRBJ2-5, the V gene TRBV10-1; possible D gene TRBD2, 5 bases. The CDR3 runs to 16 residues. Germline CDR1 WNHNN, CDR2 SYGVQD (reference sequence). V lost 0 bases and J lost 1, with 12 bases in between. As DNA, the CDR3 is TGCGCCAGCAGTGAGTCGCGCGGGCCCACCCAAGAGACCCAGTACTTC. This translates into CASSESRGPTQETQYF.

J is TRBJ1-2 and V is TRBV5-6, with D perhaps TRBD1 (5 bases). The CDR3 consists of 14 residues. V lost 2 bases and J lost 5, with 13 bases in between. The germline gives CDR1 SGHDT, CDR2 YYEEEE. The CDR3 bases are TGTGCCAGCAGCTTCCGGGACGAGATATATGGCTACACCTTC. The encoded protein is CASSFRDEIYGYTF.

In regard to this clone: The same CDR3 arises from other DNA sequences in this sample as well. The chain is built from TRBV15 and TRBJ2-5; D gene unclear. Per germline, CDR1 LNHNV and CDR2 YYDKDF (reference sequence). The CDR3 loop spans 12 amino acids. V gave up 0 bases and J gave up 5 bases, with 4 bases separating them. CDR3 nucleotide sequence: TGTGCCACCAGCAGAGATGGTGAGACCCAGTACTTC. Amino acid sequence: CATSRDGETQYF. The variable domain in full, completed from reference TRBV15 and TRBJ2-5, reads DAMVIQNPRYQVTQFGKPVTLSCSQTLNHNVMYWYQQKSSQAPKLLFHYYDKDFNNEADTPDNFQSRRPNTSFCFLDIRSPGLGDTAMYLCATSRDGETQYFGPGTRLLVL.

The chain joins TRBV25-1 to TRBJ2-1, with TRBD2 identical over 9 bases. CDR3 length: 14 residues. Germline values: CDR1 MGHDK, CDR2 SYGVNS. Trimming cost V 7 bases and J 5 bases; bases outside gene matches: 6. The CDR3 protein is CASTPSGIDNEQFF. As DNA, the CDR3 is TGTGCCAGCACCCCTAGCGGGATAGACAATGAGCAGTTCTTC. Variable domain in full (rest from reference TRBV25-1 and TRBJ2-1): EADIYQTPRYLVIGTGKKITLECSQTMGHDKMYWYQQDPGMELHLIHYSYGVNSTEKGDLSSESTVSRIRTEHFPLTLESARPSHTSQYLCASTPSGIDNEQFFGPGTRLTVL.

In DNA, the CDR3 is TGTGCCAGCAGCCCATACCGGGACTACACCGGGGAGCTGTTTTTT. Its translation is CASSPYRDYTGELFF. The chain employs TRBV7-7 and TRBJ2-2; D may be TRBD2 (6 bases). The V gene lost 5 bases and the J gene lost 3 bases, with 13 bases spanning the gap. The CDR3 has 15 amino acids. Germline CDR1 is SSHAT and CDR2 is FNYEAQ (reference sequence).

This clone showed up just once. V gene TRBV7-2 combines with J gene TRBJ2-5; 9 nucleotides line up with TRBD1. This CDR3 is 15 amino acids long. Germline V gene data show CDR1 as SGHTA and CDR2 as FQGNSA. Unmatched junction bases numbered 11, after V lost 5 bases and J lost 7 bases. CDR3 protein: CASSPSRRTGATQYF. The CDR3 bases are TGTGCCAGCAGCCCTAGTAGGCGGACAGGGGCGACCCAGTACTTC.

The chain couples TRBV28 to TRBJ1-1; D is undetermined. The CDR3 loop spans 15 amino acids. Germline lookup yields CDR1 MDHEN and CDR2 SYDVKM. V was clipped by 3 bases and J by 2 bases, with 13 bases between them. The CDR3 region has the DNA TGTGCCAGCAGTTTCGCCTACGGGCCCAACACTGAAGCTTTCTTT. Translated, it gives CASSFAYGPNTEAFF. The full variable domain, rest sourced from reference TRBV28 and TRBJ1-1, is DVKVTQSSRYLVKRTGEKVFLECVQDMDHENMFWYRQDPGLGLRLIYFSYDVKMKEKGDIPEGYSVSREKKERFSLILESASTNQTSMYLCASSFAYGPNTEAFFGQGTRLTVV.

The chain joins TRBV5-1 to TRBJ2-7, with D perhaps TRBD2 (5 bases). Per the germline V gene, CDR1 is SGHRS and CDR2 is YFSETQ. CDR3 length: 14 amino acids. V lost 0 bases to trimming and J lost 7 bases, with 14 bases between them. This chain's CDR3 is CASSLASMGREQYF. CDR3 sequence (DNA): TGCGCCAGCAGCTTGGCTAGCATGGGTCGTGAGCAGTACTTC.

The chain joins TRBV5-4 to TRBJ2-3, with 13 bases identical to TRBD2. The CDR3 runs to 16 residues. CDR1 SGHNT and CDR2 YYREEE come from the germline V gene (reference sequence). V lost 2 bases, J lost 2 bases, and 2 bases stayed unmatched. The CDR3, as DNA: TGTGCCAGCAGCTTCGGGACTAGCGGGATCACAGATACGCAGTATTTT. Encoded protein: CASSFGTSGITDTQYF.

The V call is TRBV9, the J call TRBJ1-4; D gene ambiguous. The CDR3 consists of 13 residues. Trimming pared 2 bases from V and 8 bases from J, leaving 10 bases between. Germline CDR1 and CDR2: SGDLS and YYNGEE. Here the CDR3 reads CASSVRFGEKLFF. Here the CDR3 DNA reads TGTGCCAGCAGCGTCCGTTTTGGAGAAAAACTGTTTTTT. The entire variable domain, with the rest obtained from reference TRBV9 and TRBJ1-4, is as follows: DSGVTQTPKHLITATGQRVTLRCSPRSGDLSVYWYQQSLDQGLQFLIQYYNGEERAKGNILERFSAQQFPDLHSELNLSSLELGDSALYFCASSVRFGEKLFFGSGTQLSVL.

The rearrangement uses TRBV19 and TRBJ1-5; D is uncertain. Looked up from germline, CDR1 is LNHDA and CDR2 is SQIVND (reference sequence). The CDR3 extends over 14 amino acids. Trimming removed 1 base from V and 4 bases from J, with 8 bases in between. This chain's CDR3 is CASSIGPENQPQHF. The CDR3 bases are TGTGCCAGTAGTATAGGGCCAGAGAATCAGCCCCAGCATTTT.

The V and J genes are TRBV9 and TRBJ2-3; D remains unclear. V was trimmed by 3 bases and J by 1 base, leaving 12 bases between them. The CDR3 sequence is 15 residues long. CDR1 and CDR2 (germline): SGDLS, YYNGEE. The CDR3 loop reads CASSDSGSRTDTQYF. The CDR3 coding sequence is TGTGCCAGCAGCGATTCAGGATCTCGCACAGATACGCAGTATTTT.